A selection of T cell receptor beta chains follows, all from one sample in a study of cytomegalovirus exposure and HLA in healthy donors. Measured with immunoSEQ multiplex PCR; TCRdb has only the in-frame clones, and not every one. This table holds 120,000 to 150,000 clones, approximately 88% found once. The specimen was PBMCs. Source of these receptors: a woman aged 18-29 years in good health and CMV-seropositive. CDR3s include the opening cysteine and the closing phenylalanine or tryptophan. D genes are given only for firm matches. Not all rows give a size; the values are once, few, many and, for expanded clones, a class.

v_call	d_call	clone_size	j_call	cdr3_length	cdr3_nt	cdr3_aa
TRBV27	-	-	TRBJ1-4	14	TGTGCCAGCAGTTCCCGACAGGCAAATGAAAAACTGTTTTTT	CASSSRQANEKLFF
TRBV7-9	TRBD2	-	TRBJ2-7	14	TGTGCCAGCAGCCGAGCTAGCGGGAGTTACGAGCAGTACTTC	CASSRASGSYEQYF
TRBV11-3	-	-	TRBJ2-7	14	TGTGCCAGCAGCTTAGATCGCAGGGACTACGAGCAGTACTTC	CASSLDRRDYEQYF
TRBV13	TRBD1	once	TRBJ2-1	18	TGTGCCAGCAGCTCCACAGGGGGTAAGGAGGGGGCCTACAATGAGCAGTTCTTC	CASSSTGGKEGAYNEQFF
TRBV5-6	TRBD1	-	TRBJ1-4	14	TGTGCCAGCAGCTGGACAGGGGGCAATGAAAAACTGTTTTTT	CASSWTGGNEKLFF
TRBV30	TRBD2	-	TRBJ2-3	15	TGTGCCTGGACGTTTGGCGGGAGGGGAACAGATACGCAGTATTTT	CAWTFGGRGTDTQYF
TRBV5-6	-	-	TRBJ2-1	14	TGTGCCAGCAGTCACCTTACAGGGTACAATGAGCAGTTCTTC	CASSHLTGYNEQFF
TRBV4-3	-	-	TRBJ2-7	17	TGCGCCAGCAGCCAAGATTATGCGGGACGGAACTCCTACGAGCAGTACTTC	CASSQDYAGRNSYEQYF
TRBV2	TRBD2	-	TRBJ2-1	16	TGTGCCAGCAGTGCAACTTTGGCTAGCGGATACAATGAGCAGTTCTTC	CASSATLASGYNEQFF
TRBV28	TRBD1	-	TRBJ2-7	15	TGTGCCAGCAGCCCACCCGGGACAGGGTGGTACGAGCAGTACTTC	CASSPPGTGWYEQYF
TRBV28	TRBD2	-	TRBJ2-7	16	TGTGCCAGCTTCGGGACTAGCGGGAGAGGGTCCTACGAGCAGTACTTC	CASFGTSGRGSYEQYF
TRBV2	-	-	TRBJ2-7	14	TGTGCCAGCAGTGAATCCCGCGACTCCTACGAGCAGTACTTC	CASSESRDSYEQYF
TRBV9	TRBD1	-	TRBJ1-2	14	TGTGCCAGCAGCGGGACAGGGGTGAGCTATGGCTACACCTTC	CASSGTGVSYGYTF
TRBV27	TRBD1	once	TRBJ2-2	14	TGTGCCAGCGGGACAGGGGAGGATACCGGGGAGCTGTTTTTT	CASGTGEDTGELFF
TRBV6-6	TRBD2	-	TRBJ2-1	16	TGTGCCAGCAGAGACCTCCTAGCGGGAGGCTACAATGAGCAGTTCTTC	CASRDLLAGGYNEQFF
TRBV27	TRBD2	-	TRBJ2-1	17	TGTGCCAGCAGTCACATGGTCGGCGGGAGCTCCTACAATGAGCAGTTCTTC	CASSHMVGGSSYNEQFF
TRBV15	TRBD2	few	TRBJ2-1	16	TGTGCCACCAGCGGAAGACTAGCGGGAGGTTGGGCTGAGCAGTTCTTC	CATSGRLAGGWAEQFF
TRBV30	TRBD1	-	TRBJ1-2	14	TGTGCCTGGACCCCCCAGGGGGCACGAAGTGGCTACACCTTC	CAWTPQGARSGYTF
TRBV6-6	-	once	TRBJ2-7	15	TGTGCCAGCAGTTATCAGGAGGTGAGCTCCTACGAGCAGTACTTC	CASSYQEVSSYEQYF
TRBV4-1	TRBD1	once	TRBJ2-7	15	TGCGCCAGCAGCCCGGGACAGGGGCCAACCTACGAGCAGTACTTC	CASSPGQGPTYEQYF
TRBV4-3	-	-	TRBJ2-1	15	TGCGCCAGCAGCCAAGATCGCCTAGCAACGTATGAGCAGTTCTTC	CASSQDRLATYEQFF
TRBV19	TRBD2	-	TRBJ2-1	19	TGTGCCAGTAGTATAACGACTAGCGGGAGCATGGGATGGGTCAATGAGCAGTTCTTC	CASSITTSGSMGWVNEQFF
TRBV9	-	once	TRBJ2-5	14	TGTGCCAGCAGCGGTCAGACAGGACAAGAGACCCAGTACTTC	CASSGQTGQETQYF
TRBV4-1	TRBD2	-	TRBJ2-1	17	TGCGCCAGCAGCCAAGCTAATATGGGACTAGCGGGGAATGAGCAGTTCTTC	CASSQANMGLAGNEQFF
TRBV5-1	TRBD2	once	TRBJ2-7	16	TGCGCCAGCAGCTTGGCCTCCGGGGGGGCCCCCTACGAGCAGTACTTC	CASSLASGGAPYEQYF
TRBV5-4	TRBD2	-	TRBJ2-5	14	TGTGCCAGCAGCCCTGGGGGGGTCCAAGAGACCCAGTACTTC	CASSPGGVQETQYF
TRBV6-5	-	-	TRBJ1-1	15	TGTGCCAGCAGTTACGACAGGCGCATGAACACTGAAGCTTTCTTT	CASSYDRRMNTEAFF
TRBV7-9	TRBD2	-	TRBJ2-7	11	TGTGCCAGCAGCCAGCTGGCGGGGGTTTACTTC	CASSQLAGVYF
TRBV6-1	-	-	TRBJ2-3	13	TGTGCCAGCAGTGGGACCCAGGGAGATACGCAGTATTTT	CASSGTQGDTQYF
TRBV5-1	TRBD1	-	TRBJ2-3	18	TGCGCCAGCAGCTTGGGCAAGGGTAGAGGGGGCATAGCAGATACGCAGTATTTT	CASSLGKGRGGIADTQYF
TRBV5-1	-	-	TRBJ2-1	15	TGCGCCAGCAGCTTGGTTGGCGGTAGCTACAATGAGCAGTTCTTC	CASSLVGGSYNEQFF
TRBV9	-	-	TRBJ2-1	13	TGTGCCAGCAGCGGGGAGGGGGACAATGAGCAGTTCTTC	CASSGEGDNEQFF
TRBV5-1	-	-	TRBJ2-2	13	TGCGCCAGCAGCTCAGACAGAGTCGGGGAGCTGTTTTTT	CASSSDRVGELFF